The 14 T cell receptor beta chains below were found in one sample sequenced in a study of CD8 T cells in Susac syndrome. RNA amounts of roughly 0.45 to 1 ug underwent reverse transcription with random hexamers. From the immunoSEQ multiplex PCR reads, TCRdb called clonotypes with MiXCR, one entry per CDR3 protein. This table holds some 110,000 distinct CDR3 sequences, 90% to 95% found once. The sequencing sample was made of CD8+ T cells from PBMCs. The receptors here all came from a human donor with multiple sclerosis.

V is TRBV7-7 and J is TRBJ2-5; a weak D match, TRBD1 (6 bases). Germline CDR1 and CDR2: SSHAT and FNYEAQ (reference sequence). Trimming left V 4 bases short and J 5 bases short, with 14 bases between. This CDR3 has 14 residues. The CDR3 sequence is CASSSQGPMETQYF. In DNA form, the CDR3 reads TGTGCCAGCAGCTCACAGGGCCCAATGGAGACCCAGTACTTC. The whole variable domain, remainder taken from reference TRBV7-7 and TRBJ2-5, is GAGVSQSPRYKVTKRGQDVTLRCDPISSHATLYWYQQALGQGPEFLTYFNYEAQPDKSGLPSDRFSAERPEGSISTLTIQRTEQRDSAMYRCASSSQGPMETQYFGPGTRLLVL.

This chain uses TRBV7-8 with TRBJ2-4; D gene unclear. The CDR3 contains 16 residues. V was shortened by 4 bases and J by 4 bases, with 17 bases between the two germline ends. CDR1 and CDR2 (germline): SGHVS, FQNEAQ. CDR3 sequence reads: CASSSLEGRDKNIQYF. The CDR3 DNA reads as TGTGCCAGCAGCTCCCTAGAAGGACGCGATAAAAACATTCAGTACTTC.

The V gene is TRBV4-1, the J gene TRBJ2-4; the D is unclear. V lost 1 base and J 7 bases, leaving 20 bases between the germline ends. In germline, CDR1 is MGHRA, CDR2 YSYEKL. The CDR3 contains 17 residues. DNA for the CDR3: TGCGCCAGCAGCCAAGTAGGCACTCAACCCCTCTGGAACATTCAGTACTTC. Protein sequence: CASSQVGTQPLWNIQYF.

V usage is TRBV7-6 and J usage is TRBJ2-2; D gene uncertain. V was clipped by 5 bases and J by 3 bases, with 16 bases between them. Germline V CDR1 and CDR2: SGHVS, FNYEAQ. This CDR3 spans 16 amino acids. The chain's CDR3 is CASSRLNADYTGELFF. DNA of the CDR3: TGTGCCAGCAGCCGACTGAATGCAGATTACACCGGGGAGCTGTTTTTT.

In this sample, this clonotype turned up once. The V and J genes are TRBV5-6 and TRBJ1-1; D gene ambiguous. The germline V and J ends were trimmed by 5 bases and 2 bases, with 4 bases remaining between them. The germline gives CDR1 SGHDT, CDR2 YYEEEE. The CDR3 sequence is 11 residues long. The CDR3 loop is CASSFNTEAFF. The CDR3 DNA reads as TGTGCCAGCAGTTTTAACACTGAAGCTTTCTTT.

V gene TRBV28 combines with J gene TRBJ2-7, with D possibly being TRBD1 or TRBD2 (5 bases each). CDR1 MDHEN and CDR2 SYDVKM come from the germline V gene. The CDR3 loop spans 13 amino acids. With 6 bases removed from V and 7 bases from J, the gap between germline ends came to 16 bases. This CDR3 reads CASSPGTASEQYF. As DNA, the CDR3 is TGTGCCAGCAGCCCCGGGACGGCTTCAGAGCAGTACTTC.

The V gene is TRBV12-3 or TRBV12-4, the J gene TRBJ2-7; 10 nucleotides line up with TRBD1. The CDR3 is 15 amino acids. V trimming: 5 bases; J trimming: 2 bases; junction bases outside the gene matches: 6. CDR3 sequence: CASSQGQGGTYEQYV. CDR3 coding DNA: TGTGCCAGCAGTCAAGGACAGGGGGGGACCTACGAGCAGTACGTC.

This clonotype was seen only once. The rearrangement uses TRBV7-9 and TRBJ1-4, with D uncertain. Per the germline V gene, CDR1 is SEHNR and CDR2 is FQNEAQ (reference sequence). Trimming left V 1 base short and J 8 bases short, with 11 bases between. The CDR3 runs 14 residues. The CDR3 is CASSLGGMGEKLFF. CDR3 coding DNA: TGTGCCAGCAGCTTAGGAGGCATGGGAGAAAAACTGTTTTTT. Looking up the rest from reference TRBV7-9 and TRBJ1-4 gives the full variable domain: DTGVSQNPRHKITKRGQNVTFRCDPISEHNRLYWYRQTLGQGPEFLTYFQNEAQLEKSRLLSDRFSAERPKGSFSTLEIQRTEQGDSAMYLCASSLGGMGEKLFFGSGTQLSVL.

The chain is built from TRBV11-2 and TRBJ2-3, with D perhaps TRBD2 (6 bases). V lost 5 bases, J lost 6 bases, and 18 bases lay in between. The germline gives CDR1 SGHAT, CDR2 FQNNGV. This CDR3 has 15 amino acids. CDR3 DNA: TGTGCCAGCAGCCCGCGAGCGGGCTCGGGGGATACGCAGTATTTT. Encoded protein: CASSPRAGSGDTQYF.

J is TRBJ2-7 and V is TRBV5-6; 8 nucleotides line up with TRBD1. Unmatched junction bases numbered 8, after V lost 0 bases and J lost 3 bases. CDR1 SGHDT and CDR2 YYEEEE come from the germline V gene. CDR3 length: 16 residues. CDR3 sequence (DNA): TGTGCCAGCAGCTTGGGGACAGGGCTTCTCCGCTACGAGCAGTACTTC. Residues: CASSLGTGLLRYEQYF. The variable domain in full, with the rest retrieved from reference TRBV5-6 and TRBJ2-7, is DAGVTQSPTHLIKTRGQQVTLRCSPKSGHDTVSWYQQALGQGPQFIFQYYEEEERQRGNFPDRFSGHQFPNYSSELNVNALLLGDSALYLCASSLGTGLLRYEQYFGPGTRLTVT.

V gene TRBV4-1 combines with J gene TRBJ2-1; 8 nucleotides agree with TRBD1. Germline trimming cut 2 bases from V and 15 bases from J; bases unmatched to any gene: 6. Germline V gene lookup returns CDR1 MGHRA and CDR2 YSYEKL. This CDR3 is built from 12 residues. In nucleotides, the CDR3 is TGCGCCAGCAGCCAACACGGGACAGGAACGTTCTTC. Amino acid sequence: CASSQHGTGTFF.

The rearrangement joins TRBV3-1 to TRBJ2-2; D call uncertain. CDR1 is LGHDT and CDR2 is YNNKEL in the germline V gene (reference sequence). V shed 1 base and J shed 2 bases, with 11 bases lying between them. The CDR3 length is 16 residues. The CDR3 loop reads CASSQVGGVNTGELFF. CDR3 in DNA: TGTGCCAGCAGCCAAGTAGGTGGGGTCAACACCGGGGAGCTGTTTTTT.

This clonotype occurred once. This chain links TRBV9 with TRBJ2-1; tentatively, D is TRBD1 (6 bases). The CDR3 contains 16 residues. The V gene's germline CDR1 is SGDLS and CDR2 YYNGEE. Trimming removed 0 bases at V and 2 bases at J, with 12 bases between. The CDR3 region is CASSVGQATPYNEQFF. In DNA, the CDR3 is TGTGCCAGCAGCGTAGGACAGGCAACTCCCTACAATGAGCAGTTCTTC.

The count of this clonotype is one. V usage is TRBV20-1 and J usage is TRBJ2-5; 7 nucleotides align to TRBD2. The CDR3 is 13 amino acids. CDR1 and CDR2 (germline): DFQATT, SNEGSKA (reference sequence). J was trimmed by 4 bases and V by 4 bases; bases with no gene match: 6. CDR3 coding DNA: TGCAGTGCTAAGGGGCCGGGGGGAGAGACCCAGTACTTC. It is translated as CSAKGPGGETQYF.